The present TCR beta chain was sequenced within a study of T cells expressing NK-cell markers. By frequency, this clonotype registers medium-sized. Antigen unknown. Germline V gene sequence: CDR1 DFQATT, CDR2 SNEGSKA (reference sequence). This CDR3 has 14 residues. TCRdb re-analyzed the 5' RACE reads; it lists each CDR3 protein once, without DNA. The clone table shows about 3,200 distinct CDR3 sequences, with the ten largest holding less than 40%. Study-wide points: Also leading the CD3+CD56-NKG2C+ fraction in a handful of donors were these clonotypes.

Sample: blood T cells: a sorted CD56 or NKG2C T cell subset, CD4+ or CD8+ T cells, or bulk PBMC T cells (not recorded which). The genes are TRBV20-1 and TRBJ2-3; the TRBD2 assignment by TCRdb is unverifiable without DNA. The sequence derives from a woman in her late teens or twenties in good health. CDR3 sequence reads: CSARELAGGVTQYF.